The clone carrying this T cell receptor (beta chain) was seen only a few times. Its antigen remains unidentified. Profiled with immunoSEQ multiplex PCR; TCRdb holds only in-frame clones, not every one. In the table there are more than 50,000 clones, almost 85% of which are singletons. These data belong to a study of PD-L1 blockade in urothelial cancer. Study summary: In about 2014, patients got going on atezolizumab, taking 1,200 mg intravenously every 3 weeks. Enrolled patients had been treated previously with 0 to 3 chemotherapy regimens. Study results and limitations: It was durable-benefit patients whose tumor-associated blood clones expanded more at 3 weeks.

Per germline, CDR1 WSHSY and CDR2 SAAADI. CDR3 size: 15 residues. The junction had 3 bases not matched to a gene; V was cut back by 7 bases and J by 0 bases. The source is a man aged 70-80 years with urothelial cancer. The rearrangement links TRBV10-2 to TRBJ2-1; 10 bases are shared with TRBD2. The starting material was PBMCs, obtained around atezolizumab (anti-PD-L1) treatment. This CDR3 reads CASTSSGSSYNEQFF. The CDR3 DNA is TGCGCCAGCACCTCTAGCGGGAGCTCCTACAATGAGCAGTTCTTC.